The sequence of this TCR beta chain was determined in a study of T cells after yellow fever vaccination. Study context: Where fractions had low cell numbers, libraries were prepared from them with the SMART-Seq v4 Ultra Low Input RNA kit.

TCRdb itself ran the 5' RACE reads through MiXCR, one entry per CDR3 protein. The sample has 140,000 to 150,000 distinct CDR3 sequences, 6.6% seen once; the top ten hold more than 0.6%. Germline V CDR1 and CDR2: MNHEY, SVGAGI. The CDR3 runs 12 residues. Unmatched junction bases numbered 3, after V lost 7 bases and J lost 7 bases. About this clonotype: A read error may be the cause here, since a much bigger clone is one base away.

The rearrangement joins TRBV6-5 to TRBJ1-4, with 7 bases matching TRBD1. The input for sequencing was CD4+ T cells sorted from PBMCs, taken 10 days after the yellow fever booster vaccination. This receptor was obtained from a man aged 25 to 45 who received the YFV17D yellow fever vaccine. The CDR3 is CASKDRAEKLFF. The CDR3 DNA reads TGTGCCAGCAAAGACAGGGCTGAAAAACTGTTTTTT.